This TCR beta chain stems from a study of shared clonotypes between healthy human individuals. In germline, CDR1 is LNHDA, CDR2 SQIVND (reference sequence). CDR3 length: 15 amino acids. The V end lost 5 bases, the J end lost 3 bases, and 14 bases lay between the germline ends. At a deep level, the assay was run. Method: immunoSEQ multiplex PCR; TCRdb's copy keeps in-frame clones and lacks some. The table lists about 1 million clones, about three quarters of them singletons. This clone showed up many times. J is TRBJ1-5 and V is TRBV19, with D possibly matching TRBD1 (5 bases). The source is a young man in good health. Sequencing was done on a sample of memory CD4+ T cells sorted from blood. Subset given: CD45RA-negative fraction. This CDR3 reads CASSLSAQVNQPQHF. The CDR3 nucleotides are TGTGCCAGTAGTTTAAGTGCACAGGTCAATCAGCCCCAGCATTTT.